This TCR beta chain was profiled in a study of monozygotic twins with cystic fibrosis. Study-wide findings and caveats: Unrelated CF individuals shared fewer identical clonotypes than monozygotic CF twins. The repertoire was suggested to be naive-dominated, clonality median approximately 0.009. V usage most resembled the co-twin in 13 of 16 pairs.

J gave up 7 bases and V 5 bases, and 11 bases lay outside the gene matches. The CDR3 runs to 15 residues. Germline CDR1 SGHVS, CDR2 FQNEAQ. Generated by immunoSEQ multiplex PCR, the TCRdb table keeps only in-frame clones and is missing some. The sample includes about 22,000 clones, less than 98% of them seen just once. For this clone: Antigen unknown.

The source is a girl aged 5-17 years with cystic fibrosis. V and J are TRBV7-8 and TRBJ1-2; 9 bases agree with TRBD1. The source material was blood. For the CDR3, the DNA is TGTGCCAGCAGCCGCACTCGGACAGGGGAGGGTGGCTACACCTTC. Translating it yields CASSRTRTGEGGYTF.